The entry below gives a single T cell receptor beta chain sequence along with its context. How the authors handled the data: Using reference gene primer amplification, nucleated cell counts were estimated. Sequencing was performed with immunoSEQ multiplex PCR; in TCRdb, only in-frame clones are kept and a portion is missing. That table is the source of V, J and clone size, and D and trimming were worked out from the DNA. The data contain more than 250,000 clones, roughly 88% of them singletons. The sample comes from a study of blood T cell repertoires in COVID-19. The CDR3 has 15 amino acids. The ends lost 2 bases at V and 2 bases at J; junction bases unmatched: 6. Germline V gives CDR1 KGHSH, CDR2 LQKENI.

This clonotype was obtained from a man aged 25 to 40 who had recovered from COVID-19. Source material: PBMCs or T cells enriched from blood (not recorded which). The V call is TRBV18, the J call TRBJ2-7, with 7 nucleotides matching TRBD1. The DNA for the CDR3 is TGTGCCAGCTCACCAGAGGGGGCGAGCCCCTACGAGCAGTACTTC. Its translation is CASSPEGASPYEQYF. Supplemented by reference TRBV18 and TRBJ2-7, the full variable domain reads NAGVMQNPRHLVRRRGQEARLRCSPMKGHSHVYWYRQLPEEGLKFMVYLQKENIIDESGMPKERFSAEFPKEGPSILRIQQVVRGDSAAYFCASSPEGASPYEQYFGPGTRLTVT.